Reported below is one TCR beta chain. Its antigen is undetermined. This sample was taken from a study of T cell responses to AZD1222 COVID-19 vaccine. Study outcomes and limitations: Researchers report vaccine-associated CD4 TCRs spanning spike, with dominance at 160-218 and 743-854. The repertoires were collected only after the peak T cell response. Of the AZD1222 recipients, only five to seven were seropositive at baseline. The study reported that nearly half of spike-specific TCRs target unmutated variant regions.

Libraries were prepared by immunoSEQ multiplex PCR; TCRdb keeps only in-frame clonotypes and omits some of them. In the table there are tens of thousands of clones, 70% to 90% of which are singletons. The CDR3 runs 13 residues. Trimming cost V 2 bases and J 7 bases, with 9 bases left between them. Germline V CDR1 and CDR2: KGHSH, LQKENI. The receptor was derived from an adult who received the MenACWY meningococcal vaccine as a control. Material: peripheral blood, obtained 28 days after the second dose of the MenACWY control vaccine. The rearrangement uses TRBV18 and TRBJ1-5; D gene unclear. The CDR3, as DNA: TGTGCCAGCTCACCATCTGGTGTCCAGCCCCAGCATTTT. This sequence encodes CASSPSGVQPQHF.